The sequence of this T cell receptor (beta chain) was determined in a study of T-cell reconstitution after alpha-beta-depleted transplantation in children. The authors prepared the TCRbeta library with unique molecular identifiers. Each CDR3 protein is one row after TCRdb ran MiXCR on the PCR reads. Of about 500,000 distinct CDR3 sequences in the sample, roughly 33% were seen once. The source of this sequence is a human donor who donated a stem cell graft to a child with aplastic anemia. The specimen was PBMCs from the stem cell graft donor, collected from the stem cell graft.

CDR3 bases: TGTGCCAGCTCACCACAGGAGGCGAACACCGGGGAGCTGTTTTTT. Its protein is CASSPQEANTGELFF. The V call is TRBV18, the J call TRBJ2-2, with D possibly matching TRBD2 (5 bases). The CDR3 has 15 residues. The V gene's germline CDR1 is KGHSH and CDR2 LQKENI. V gave up 1 base and J gave up 0 bases, with 6 bases separating them.